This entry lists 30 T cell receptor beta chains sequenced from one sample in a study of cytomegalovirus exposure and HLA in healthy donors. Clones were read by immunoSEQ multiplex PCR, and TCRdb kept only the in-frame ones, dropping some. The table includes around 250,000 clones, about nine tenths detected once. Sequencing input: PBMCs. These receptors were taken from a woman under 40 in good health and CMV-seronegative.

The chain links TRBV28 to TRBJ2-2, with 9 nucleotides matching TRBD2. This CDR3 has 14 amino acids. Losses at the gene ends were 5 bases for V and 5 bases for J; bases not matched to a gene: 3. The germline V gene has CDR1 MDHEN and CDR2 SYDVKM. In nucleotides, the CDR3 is TGTGCCAGCAGTCTAGCGGGAAGGACCGGGGAGCTGTTTTTT. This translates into CASSLAGRTGELFF.

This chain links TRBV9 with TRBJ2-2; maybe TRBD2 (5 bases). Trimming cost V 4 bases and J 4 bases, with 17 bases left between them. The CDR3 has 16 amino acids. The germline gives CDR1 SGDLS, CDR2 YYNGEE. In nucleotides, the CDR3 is TGTGCCAGCAGCCCCCAATCAGTCGGGATCACCGGGGAGCTGTTTTTT. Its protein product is CASSPQSVGITGELFF. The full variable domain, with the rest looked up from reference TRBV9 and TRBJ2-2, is DSGVTQTPKHLITATGQRVTLRCSPRSGDLSVYWYQQSLDQGLQFLIQYYNGEERAKGNILERFSAQQFPDLHSELNLSSLELGDSALYFCASSPQSVGITGELFFGEGSRLTVL.

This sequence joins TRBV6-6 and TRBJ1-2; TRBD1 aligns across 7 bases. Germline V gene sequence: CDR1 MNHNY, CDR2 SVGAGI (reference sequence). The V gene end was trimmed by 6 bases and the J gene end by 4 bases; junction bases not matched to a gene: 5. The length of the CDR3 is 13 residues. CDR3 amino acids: CASSTGTAYGYTF. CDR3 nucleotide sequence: TGTGCCAGCAGCACCGGGACAGCCTATGGCTACACCTTC.

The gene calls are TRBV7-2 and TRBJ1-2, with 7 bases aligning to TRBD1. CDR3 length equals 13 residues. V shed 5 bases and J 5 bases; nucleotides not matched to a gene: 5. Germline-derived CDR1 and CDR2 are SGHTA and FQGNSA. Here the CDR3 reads CASSQGTVYGYTF. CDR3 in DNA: TGTGCCAGCAGCCAGGGGACAGTATATGGCTACACCTTC.

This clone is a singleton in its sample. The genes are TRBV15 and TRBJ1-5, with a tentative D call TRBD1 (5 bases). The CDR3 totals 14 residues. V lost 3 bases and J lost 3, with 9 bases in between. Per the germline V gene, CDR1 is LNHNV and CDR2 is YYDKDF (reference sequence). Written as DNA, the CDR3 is TGTGCCACCAGCAGGACAGAGCTCAATCAGCCCCAGCATTTT. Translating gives CATSRTELNQPQHF.

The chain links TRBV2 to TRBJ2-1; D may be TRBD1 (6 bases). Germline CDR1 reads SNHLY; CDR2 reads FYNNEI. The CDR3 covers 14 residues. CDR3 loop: CAGRGPSSYNEQFF. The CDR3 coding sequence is TGTGCGGGCAGGGGCCCCAGCTCCTACAATGAGCAGTTCTTC.

The DNA of the CDR3 is TGCGCCAGCAGCCAAGACCCGACCGGGGAGCTGTTTTTT. Protein: CASSQDPTGELFF. The chain joins TRBV4-1 to TRBJ2-2, with D unclear. Per germline, CDR1 MGHRA and CDR2 YSYEKL. The V gene lost 0 bases and the J gene lost 5 bases, with 4 bases spanning the gap. The CDR3 is 13 amino acids.

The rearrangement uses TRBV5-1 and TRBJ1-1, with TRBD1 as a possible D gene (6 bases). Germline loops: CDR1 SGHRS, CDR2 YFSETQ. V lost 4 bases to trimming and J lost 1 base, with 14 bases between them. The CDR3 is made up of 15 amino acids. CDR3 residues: CASSRGWVENTEAFF. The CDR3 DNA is TGCGCCAGCAGCAGGGGGTGGGTTGAGAACACTGAAGCTTTCTTT.

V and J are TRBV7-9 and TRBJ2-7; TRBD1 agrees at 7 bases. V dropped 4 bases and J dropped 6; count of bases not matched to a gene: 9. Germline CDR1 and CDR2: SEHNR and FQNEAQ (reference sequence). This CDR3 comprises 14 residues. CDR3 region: CASSSTGVPGEQYF. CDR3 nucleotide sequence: TGTGCCAGCAGCTCAACAGGGGTTCCGGGCGAGCAGTACTTC.

CDR3 coding DNA: TGTGCCAGTAGTAAAGACAGTTCGGGCTACGAGCAGTACTTC. Its translation is CASSKDSSGYEQYF. V gene TRBV19 combines with J gene TRBJ2-7; maybe TRBD1 (5 bases). The germline V and J ends were trimmed by 4 bases and 3 bases, with 13 bases remaining between them. CDR1 and CDR2 (germline): LNHDA, SQIVND (reference sequence). The CDR3 has 14 amino acids. The full variable domain, in which reference TRBV19 and TRBJ2-7 provide the parts outside the CDR3, is DGGITQSPKYLFRKEGQNVTLSCEQNLNHDAMYWYRQDPGQGLRLIYYSQIVNDFQKGDIAEGYSVSREKKESFPLTVTSAQKNPTAFYLCASSKDSSGYEQYFGPGTRLTVT.

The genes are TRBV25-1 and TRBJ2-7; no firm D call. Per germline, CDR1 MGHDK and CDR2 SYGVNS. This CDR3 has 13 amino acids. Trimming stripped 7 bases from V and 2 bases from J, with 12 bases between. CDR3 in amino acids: CASIGQTAYEQYF. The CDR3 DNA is TGTGCCAGCATCGGGCAGACTGCCTACGAGCAGTACTTC.

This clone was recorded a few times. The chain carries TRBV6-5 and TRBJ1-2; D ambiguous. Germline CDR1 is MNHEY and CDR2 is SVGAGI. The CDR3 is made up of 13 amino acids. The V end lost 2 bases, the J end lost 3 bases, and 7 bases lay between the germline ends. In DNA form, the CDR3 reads TGTGCCAGCAGTTACGGCCTGGACTATGGCTACACCTTC. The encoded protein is CASSYGLDYGYTF.

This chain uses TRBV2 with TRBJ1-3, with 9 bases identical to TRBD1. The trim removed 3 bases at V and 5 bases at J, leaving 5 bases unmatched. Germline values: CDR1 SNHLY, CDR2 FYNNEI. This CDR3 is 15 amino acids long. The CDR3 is CASSDYGTGRNTIYF. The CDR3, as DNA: TGTGCCAGCAGTGATTACGGGACAGGGCGAAACACCATATATTTT.

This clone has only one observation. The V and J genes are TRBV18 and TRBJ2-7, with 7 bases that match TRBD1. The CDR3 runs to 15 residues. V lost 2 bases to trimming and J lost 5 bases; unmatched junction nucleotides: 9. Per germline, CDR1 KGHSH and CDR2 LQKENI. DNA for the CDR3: TGTGCCAGCTCACCATATACTACAGGGGCCGACGAGCAGTACTTC. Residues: CASSPYTTGADEQYF.

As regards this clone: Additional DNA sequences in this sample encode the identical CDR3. CDR3 coding DNA: TGTGCCAGCAGTCCAGGGGGATACGAGCAGTACTTC. This sequence encodes CASSPGGYEQYF. The rearrangement uses TRBV28 and TRBJ2-7; 7 bases match TRBD1. There are 12 residues in the CDR3. V shed 5 bases and J 4 bases; nucleotides not matched to a gene: 2. Germline CDR1 is MDHEN and CDR2 is SYDVKM.

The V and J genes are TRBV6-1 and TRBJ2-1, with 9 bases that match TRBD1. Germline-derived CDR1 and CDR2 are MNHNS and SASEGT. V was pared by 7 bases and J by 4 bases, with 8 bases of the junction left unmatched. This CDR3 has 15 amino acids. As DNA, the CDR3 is TGTGCCAGCACACAGGGGGCATCCCAATACAATGAGCAGTTCTTC. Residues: CASTQGASQYNEQFF.

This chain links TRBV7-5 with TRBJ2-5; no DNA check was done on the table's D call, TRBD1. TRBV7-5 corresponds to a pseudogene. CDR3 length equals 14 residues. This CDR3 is CVRSLAGGLETQYF. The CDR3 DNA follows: TGTGTCAGAAGCTTAGCAGGGGGCCTAGAGACCCAGTACTTC.

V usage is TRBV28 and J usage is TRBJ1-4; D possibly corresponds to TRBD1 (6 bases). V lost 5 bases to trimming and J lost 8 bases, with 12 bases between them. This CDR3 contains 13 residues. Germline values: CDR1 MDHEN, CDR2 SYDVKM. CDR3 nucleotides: TGTGCCAGCAGTGTAACAGGGAGGGAAAAACTGTTTTTT. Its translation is CASSVTGREKLFF.

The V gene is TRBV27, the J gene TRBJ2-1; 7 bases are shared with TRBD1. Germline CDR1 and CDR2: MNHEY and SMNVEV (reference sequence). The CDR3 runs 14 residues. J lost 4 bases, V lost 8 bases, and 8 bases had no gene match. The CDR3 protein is CASGTAGPYNEQFF. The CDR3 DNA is TGTGCCAGCGGGACAGCTGGCCCTTACAATGAGCAGTTCTTC.

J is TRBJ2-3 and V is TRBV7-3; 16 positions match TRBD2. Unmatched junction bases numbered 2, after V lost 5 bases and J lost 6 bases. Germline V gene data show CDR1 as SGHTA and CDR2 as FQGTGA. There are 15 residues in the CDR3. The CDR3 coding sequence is TGTGCCAGCAGCGCGGGACTAGCGGGAGGGGATACGCAGTATTTT. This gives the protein CASSAGLAGGDTQYF.

CDR3 loop: CASSPYRTSGIAQYF. CDR3 coding DNA: TGCGCCAGCAGCCCCTATCGGACTAGCGGGATCGCACAGTACTTC. V usage is TRBV4-3 and J usage is TRBJ2-7; 12 bases align to TRBD2. Germline CDR1 is LGHNA and CDR2 is YSLEER. This CDR3 has 15 residues. Trimming removed 4 bases from V and 10 bases from J; junction bases left unmatched: 11.

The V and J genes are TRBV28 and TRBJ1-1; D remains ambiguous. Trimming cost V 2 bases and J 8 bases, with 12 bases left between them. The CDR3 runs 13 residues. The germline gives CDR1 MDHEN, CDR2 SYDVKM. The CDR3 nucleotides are TGTGCCAGCAGTTTAAGGCTACGGGAAGAAGCTTTCTTT. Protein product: CASSLRLREEAFF. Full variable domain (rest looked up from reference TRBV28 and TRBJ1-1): DVKVTQSSRYLVKRTGEKVFLECVQDMDHENMFWYRQDPGLGLRLIYFSYDVKMKEKGDIPEGYSVSREKKERFSLILESASTNQTSMYLCASSLRLREEAFFGQGTRLTVV.

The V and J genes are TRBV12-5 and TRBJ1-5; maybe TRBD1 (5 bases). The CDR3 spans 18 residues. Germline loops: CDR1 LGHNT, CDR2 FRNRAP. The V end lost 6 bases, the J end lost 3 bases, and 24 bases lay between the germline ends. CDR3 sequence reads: CASGETRDGERANQPQHF. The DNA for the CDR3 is TGTGCTAGTGGCGAAACCCGGGACGGAGAACGGGCCAATCAGCCCCAGCATTTT.

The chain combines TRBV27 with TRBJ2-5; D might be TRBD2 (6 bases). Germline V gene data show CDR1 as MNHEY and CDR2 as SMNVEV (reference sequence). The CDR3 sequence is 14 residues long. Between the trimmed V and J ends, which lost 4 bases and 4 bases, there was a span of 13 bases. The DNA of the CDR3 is TGTGCCAGCAGTTCCCCCGGGGGACGAGAGACCCAGTACTTC. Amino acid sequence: CASSSPGGRETQYF.

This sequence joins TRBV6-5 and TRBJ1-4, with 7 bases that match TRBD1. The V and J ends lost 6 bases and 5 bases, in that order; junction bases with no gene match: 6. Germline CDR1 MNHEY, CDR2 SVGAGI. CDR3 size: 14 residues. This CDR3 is CASSHRGGNEKLFF. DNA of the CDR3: TGTGCCAGCAGCCACAGGGGCGGAAATGAAAAACTGTTTTTT.

The CDR3 DNA reads as TGTGCCAGCAGCTTACCCAGGGGGCAAGCGGGAGGGATGAATACGCAGTATTTT. Protein product: CASSLPRGQAGGMNTQYF. The rearrangement links TRBV11-2 to TRBJ2-3; TRBD2 matches at 10 bases. The germline CDR1 and CDR2 sequences are SGHAT and FQNNGV. The length of the CDR3 is 18 residues. V dropped 2 bases and J dropped 7; count of bases not matched to a gene: 15.

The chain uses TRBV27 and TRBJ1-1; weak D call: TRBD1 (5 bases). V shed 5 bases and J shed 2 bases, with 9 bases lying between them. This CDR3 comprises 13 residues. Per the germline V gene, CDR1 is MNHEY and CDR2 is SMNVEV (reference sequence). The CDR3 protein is CASSQGYNTEAFF. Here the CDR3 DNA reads TGTGCCAGCAGTCAGGGTTACAACACTGAAGCTTTCTTT.

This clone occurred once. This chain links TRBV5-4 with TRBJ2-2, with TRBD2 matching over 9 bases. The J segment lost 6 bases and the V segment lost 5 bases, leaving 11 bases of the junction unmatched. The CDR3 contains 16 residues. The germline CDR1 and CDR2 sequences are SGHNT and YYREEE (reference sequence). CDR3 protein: CASRVNSGSLAGELFF. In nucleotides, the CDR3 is TGTGCCAGCAGAGTTAATAGCGGGAGCCTCGCCGGGGAGCTGTTTTTT. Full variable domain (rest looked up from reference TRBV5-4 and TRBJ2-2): ETGVTQSPTHLIKTRGQQVTLRCSSQSGHNTVSWYQQALGQGPQFIFQYYREEENGRGNFPPRFSGLQFPNYSSELNVNALELDDSALYLCASRVNSGSLAGELFFGEGSRLTVL.

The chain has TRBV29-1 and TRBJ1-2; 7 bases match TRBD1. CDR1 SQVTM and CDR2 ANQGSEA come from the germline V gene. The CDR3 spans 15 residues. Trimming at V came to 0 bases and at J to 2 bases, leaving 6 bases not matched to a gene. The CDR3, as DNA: TGCAGCGTTGAAGACCTTACAGGGGAAAACTATGGCTACACCTTC. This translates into CSVEDLTGENYGYTF.

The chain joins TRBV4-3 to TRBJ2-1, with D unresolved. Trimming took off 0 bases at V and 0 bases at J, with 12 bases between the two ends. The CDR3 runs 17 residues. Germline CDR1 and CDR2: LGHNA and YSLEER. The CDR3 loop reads CASSQDSSVSSYNEQFF. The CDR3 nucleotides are TGCGCCAGCAGCCAAGATTCGAGCGTCAGCTCCTACAATGAGCAGTTCTTC.